This entry lists 13 T cell receptor beta chains sequenced from one sample in a study of T cell responses to AZD1222 COVID-19 vaccine listed by TCRdb under 2021. The sample's time point label, in plain terms: about 28 days (+/-7) after the second vaccine dose. The library was built by means of the immunoSEQ multiplex PCR assay. Held by TCRdb, this immuneACCESS table contains in-frame sequences only and omits some clones. Under half of the omission traces to an unresolved V gene where checked; the cause of the rest is unknown. Counted in this sample were around 150,000 clones; approximately 88% of them appeared once. The top ten constitute over 4% of the sample. The input for sequencing was peripheral blood, taken 28 days after the second AZD1222 dose. Receptor source: an adult who received the AZD1222 COVID-19 vaccine.

The CDR3 reads CASSQEGGGVSNQPQHF. CDR3 bases: TGCGCCAGCAGCCAAGAAGGTGGAGGGGTCAGCAATCAGCCCCAGCATTTT. The V call is TRBV4-1, the J call TRBJ1-5; possible D gene TRBD1, 5 bases. The CDR3 is 17 amino acids. The germline CDR1 and CDR2 sequences are MGHRA and YSYEKL. V was cut by 0 bases and J by 1 base, with 13 bases left in between.

The rearrangement uses TRBV5-5 and TRBJ1-4; unclear D gene. V dropped 2 bases and J dropped 8 bases, with 7 bases sitting between them. The V gene's germline CDR1 is SGHKS and CDR2 YYEKEE (reference sequence). The CDR3 is made up of 12 amino acids. CDR3 coding DNA: TGTGCCAGCAGCTTTGGGGAAGAAAAACTGTTTTTT. It codes for CASSFGEEKLFF.

This chain connects TRBV19 to TRBJ1-1, with D tentatively TRBD1 (5 bases). Germline CDR1 LNHDA, CDR2 SQIVND (reference sequence). Trimming pared 7 bases from V and 5 bases from J, leaving 20 bases between. The CDR3 loop spans 15 amino acids. CDR3 sequence reads: CASMYGGGRVTEAFF. CDR3 nucleotide sequence: TGTGCCAGTATGTATGGTGGGGGTCGTGTAACTGAAGCTTTCTTT.

This chain connects TRBV10-1 to TRBJ2-5; perhaps TRBD1 as D (5 bases). The CDR3 is 13 amino acids. V dropped 4 bases and J dropped 8 bases, with 14 bases sitting between them. Per germline, CDR1 WNHNN and CDR2 SYGVQD (reference sequence). The CDR3 loop reads CASSVLEGATQYF. The CDR3 DNA reads TGCGCCAGCAGTGTCCTAGAAGGGGCTACCCAGTACTTC.

The chain is built from TRBV30 and TRBJ2-3; D may be TRBD1 or TRBD2 (5 bases each). Trimming cost V 5 bases and J 5 bases, with 11 bases left between them. CDR3 length equals 12 residues. Germline V gene lookup returns CDR1 GTSNPN and CDR2 SVGIG (reference sequence). In DNA form, the CDR3 reads TGTGCCTGGGCGAATGGGGGAGATACGCAGTATTTT. Residues: CAWANGGDTQYF.

A note on this clone: An end of the junction differs from the germline gene, which may be a read error. The chain links TRBV12-5 to TRBJ1-2, with unresolved D. Germline CDR1 LGHNT, CDR2 FRNRAP. The CDR3 is made up of 12 amino acids. In DNA, the CDR3 is TGTGCTAGTGATGACGGACTCAACCCCCTAATGTTC. This translates into CASDDGLNPLMF.

V is TRBV2 and J is TRBJ1-2, with TRBD1 identical over 9 bases. CDR3 length: 13 amino acids. V shed 6 bases, J shed 7 bases, and the junction held 6 bases outside the gene matches. CDR1 is SNHLY and CDR2 is FYNNEI in the germline V gene. CDR3: CASSEGTGSGYTF. The DNA of the CDR3 is TGTGCCAGCAGCGAGGGGACAGGGAGTGGCTACACCTTC. The whole variable domain, filled in from reference TRBV2 and TRBJ1-2, reads EPEVTQTPSHQVTQMGQEVILRCVPISNHLYFYWYRQILGQKVEFLVSFYNNEISEKSEIFDDQFSVERPDGSNFTLKIRSTKLEDSAMYFCASSEGTGSGYTFGSGTRLTVV.

This clone was seen once. The rearrangement joins TRBV7-2 to TRBJ2-1; possible D gene TRBD1, 5 bases. Looked up from germline, CDR1 is SGHTA and CDR2 is FQGNSA. The CDR3 runs 14 residues. The V gene lost 4 bases and the J gene lost 2 bases, with 9 bases spanning the gap. The CDR3 is CASSSSGTYNEQFF. CDR3 sequence (DNA): TGTGCCAGCAGCTCGTCAGGGACCTACAATGAGCAGTTCTTC.

The chain carries TRBV7-2 and TRBJ1-3; possibly TRBD1 for D (5 bases). In germline, CDR1 is SGHTA, CDR2 FQGNSA. This CDR3 contains 12 residues. With 5 bases removed from V and 8 bases from J, the gap between germline ends came to 10 bases. CDR3 residues: CASSPTVDTIYF. The CDR3 DNA reads as TGTGCCAGCAGCCCGACAGTTGACACCATATATTTT.

J is TRBJ1-1 and V is TRBV29-1; possibly TRBD1 for D (5 bases). V lost 6 bases and J lost 7, with 21 bases in between. CDR1 is SQVTM, CDR2 ANQGSEA, per germline. This CDR3 is 14 amino acids long. CDR3 nucleotides: TGCAGCGTGACCGACCGGGACGCCCTTTATGAAGCTTTCTTT. Amino acids: CSVTDRDALYEAFF. The full variable domain, with the rest looked up from reference TRBV29-1 and TRBJ1-1, is SAVISQKPSRDICQRGTSLTIQCQVDSQVTMMFWYRQQPGQSLTLIATANQGSEATYESGFVIDKFPISRPNLTFSTLTVSNMSPEDSSIYLCSVTDRDALYEAFFGQGTRLTVV.

The rearrangement uses TRBV20-1 and TRBJ1-3; D gene unclear. The CDR3 has 12 amino acids. Germline V gene sequence: CDR1 DFQATT, CDR2 SNEGSKA (reference sequence). Trimming pared 3 bases from V and 10 bases from J, leaving 13 bases between. The CDR3 DNA reads as TGCAGTGCTAGTGAGAGCCCCCGGACCATATATTTT. Amino acid sequence: CSASESPRTIYF.

The chain couples TRBV7-2 to TRBJ1-1; D might be TRBD1 (5 bases). V was clipped by 7 bases and J by 2 bases, with 14 bases between them. The germline V gene has CDR1 SGHTA and CDR2 FQGNSA. The CDR3 extends over 14 amino acids. The DNA for the CDR3 is TGTGCCAGCACTGGTGTGGGGGTCAACACTGAAGCTTTCTTT. It translates to CASTGVGVNTEAFF.

This clone was seen once. The V gene is TRBV3-1 (or the pseudogene TRBV3-2), the J gene TRBJ2-1; possibly TRBD1 or TRBD2 for D (5 bases each). The V gene's germline CDR1 is LGHDT and CDR2 YNNKEL (reference sequence). V was shortened by 1 base and J by 7 bases, with 8 bases between the two germline ends. The CDR3 is 13 amino acids. The DNA of the CDR3 is TGTGCCAGCAGCCAAGGGGGGTCGAATGAGCAGTTCTTC. Amino acids: CASSQGGSNEQFF.